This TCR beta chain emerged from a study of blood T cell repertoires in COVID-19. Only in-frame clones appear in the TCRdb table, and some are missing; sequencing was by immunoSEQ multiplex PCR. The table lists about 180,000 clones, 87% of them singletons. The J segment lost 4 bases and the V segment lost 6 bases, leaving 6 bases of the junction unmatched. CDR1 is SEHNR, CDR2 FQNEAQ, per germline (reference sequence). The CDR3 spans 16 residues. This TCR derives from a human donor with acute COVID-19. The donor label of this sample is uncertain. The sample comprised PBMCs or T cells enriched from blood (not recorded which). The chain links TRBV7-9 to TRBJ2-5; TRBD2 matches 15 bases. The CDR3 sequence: CASSPGTSGGPETQYF. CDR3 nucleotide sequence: TGTGCCAGCAGTCCCGGGACTAGCGGGGGGCCAGAGACCCAGTACTTC.